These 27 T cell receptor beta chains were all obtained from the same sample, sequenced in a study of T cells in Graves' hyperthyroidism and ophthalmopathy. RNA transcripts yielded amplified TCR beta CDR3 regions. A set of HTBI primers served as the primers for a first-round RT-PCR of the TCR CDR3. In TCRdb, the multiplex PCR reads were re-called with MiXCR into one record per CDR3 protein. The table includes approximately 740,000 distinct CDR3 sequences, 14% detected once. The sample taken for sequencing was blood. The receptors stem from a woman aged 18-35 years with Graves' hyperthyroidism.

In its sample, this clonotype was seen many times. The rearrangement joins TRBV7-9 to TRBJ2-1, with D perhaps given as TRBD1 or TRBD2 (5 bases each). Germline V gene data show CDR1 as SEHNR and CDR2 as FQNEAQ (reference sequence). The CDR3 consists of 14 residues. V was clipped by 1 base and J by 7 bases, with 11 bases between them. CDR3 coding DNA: TGTGCCAGCAGCTTAGGGGGGAGATGGAATGAGCAGTTCTTC. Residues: CASSLGGRWNEQFF.

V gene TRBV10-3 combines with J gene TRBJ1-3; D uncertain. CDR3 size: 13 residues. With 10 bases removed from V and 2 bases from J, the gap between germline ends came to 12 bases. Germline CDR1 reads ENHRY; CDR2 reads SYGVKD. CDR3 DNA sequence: TGTGCCACTTGGACCATGACTGGAAACACCATATATTTT. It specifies CATWTMTGNTIYF.

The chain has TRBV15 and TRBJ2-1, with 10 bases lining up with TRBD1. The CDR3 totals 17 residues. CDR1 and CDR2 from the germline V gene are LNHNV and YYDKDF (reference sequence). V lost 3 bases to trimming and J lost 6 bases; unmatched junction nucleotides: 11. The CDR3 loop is CATSRGSGTGEGNEQFF. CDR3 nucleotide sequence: TGTGCCACCAGCAGGGGATCCGGGACAGGGGAGGGCAATGAGCAGTTCTTC.

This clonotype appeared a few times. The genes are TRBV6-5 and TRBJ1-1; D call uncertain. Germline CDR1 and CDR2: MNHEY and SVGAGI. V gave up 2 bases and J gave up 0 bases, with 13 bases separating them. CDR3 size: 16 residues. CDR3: CASSYVGSLMNTEAFF. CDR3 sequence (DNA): TGTGCCAGCAGTTACGTTGGATCCCTGATGAACACTGAAGCTTTCTTT.

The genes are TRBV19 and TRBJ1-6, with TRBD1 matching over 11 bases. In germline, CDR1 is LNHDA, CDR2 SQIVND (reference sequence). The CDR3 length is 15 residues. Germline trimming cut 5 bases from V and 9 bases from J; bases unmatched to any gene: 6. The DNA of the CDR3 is TGTGCCAGTAGTGCAACCGGGACAGGGGGTTCACCCCTCCACTTT. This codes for CASSATGTGGSPLHF.

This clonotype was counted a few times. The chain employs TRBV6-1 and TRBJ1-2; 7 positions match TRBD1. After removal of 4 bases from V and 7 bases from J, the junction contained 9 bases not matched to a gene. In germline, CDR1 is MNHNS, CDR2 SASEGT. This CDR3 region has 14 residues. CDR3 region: CASSGHTGVSGYTF. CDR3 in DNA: TGTGCCAGCAGTGGGCACACAGGGGTTAGTGGCTACACCTTC.

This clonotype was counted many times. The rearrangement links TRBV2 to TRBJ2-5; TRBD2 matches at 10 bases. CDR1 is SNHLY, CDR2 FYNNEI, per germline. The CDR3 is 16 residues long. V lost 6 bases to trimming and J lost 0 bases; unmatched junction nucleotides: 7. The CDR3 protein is CASRERLAGNQETQYF. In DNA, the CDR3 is TGTGCCAGCAGGGAAAGACTAGCGGGCAACCAAGAGACCCAGTACTTC.

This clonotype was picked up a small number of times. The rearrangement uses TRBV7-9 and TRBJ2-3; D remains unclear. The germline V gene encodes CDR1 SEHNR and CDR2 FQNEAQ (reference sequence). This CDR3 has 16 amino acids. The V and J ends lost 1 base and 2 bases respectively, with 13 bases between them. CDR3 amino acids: CASSLGEERLTDTQYF. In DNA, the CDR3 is TGTGCCAGCAGCTTAGGAGAGGAGCGACTCACAGATACGCAGTATTTT.

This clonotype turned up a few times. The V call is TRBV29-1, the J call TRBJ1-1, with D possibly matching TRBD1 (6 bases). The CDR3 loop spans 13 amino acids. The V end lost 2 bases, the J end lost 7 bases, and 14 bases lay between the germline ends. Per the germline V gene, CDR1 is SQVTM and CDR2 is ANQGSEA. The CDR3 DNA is TGCAGCGTTGAAACAGGGCGGACGAATGAAGCTTTCTTT. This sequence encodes CSVETGRTNEAFF.

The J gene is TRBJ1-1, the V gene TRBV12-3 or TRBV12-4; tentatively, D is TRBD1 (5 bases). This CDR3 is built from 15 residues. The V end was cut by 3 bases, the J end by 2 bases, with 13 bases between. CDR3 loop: CASSFVGAPNTEAFF. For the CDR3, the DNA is TGTGCCAGCAGTTTCGTCGGGGCCCCCAACACTGAAGCTTTCTTT.

The CDR3 DNA follows: TGTGCCAGTAGTATGGAGGCCCTTAATTCACCCCTCCACTTT. Protein product: CASSMEALNSPLHF. The chain uses TRBV19 and TRBJ1-6, with D uncertain. The germline V and J ends were trimmed by 3 bases and 6 bases, with 9 bases remaining between them. CDR3 length: 14 amino acids. Germline CDR1 and CDR2: LNHDA and SQIVND (reference sequence).

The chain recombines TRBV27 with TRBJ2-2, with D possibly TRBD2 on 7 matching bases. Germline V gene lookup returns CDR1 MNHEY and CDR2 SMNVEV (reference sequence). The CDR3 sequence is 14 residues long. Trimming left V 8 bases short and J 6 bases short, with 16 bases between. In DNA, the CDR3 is TGTGCCAGCGGTCCCCGGGGGGCCCCCGGGGAGCTGTTTTTT. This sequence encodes CASGPRGAPGELFF.

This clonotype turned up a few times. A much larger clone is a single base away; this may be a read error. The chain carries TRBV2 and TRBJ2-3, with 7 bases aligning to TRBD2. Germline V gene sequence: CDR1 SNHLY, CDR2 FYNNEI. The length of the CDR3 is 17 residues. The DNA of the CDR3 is TGTGCCAGCAGAAAGGCCCTACTAGCGAGACGCACAGTTACGCAGTATTTT. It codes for CASRKALLARRTVTQYF.

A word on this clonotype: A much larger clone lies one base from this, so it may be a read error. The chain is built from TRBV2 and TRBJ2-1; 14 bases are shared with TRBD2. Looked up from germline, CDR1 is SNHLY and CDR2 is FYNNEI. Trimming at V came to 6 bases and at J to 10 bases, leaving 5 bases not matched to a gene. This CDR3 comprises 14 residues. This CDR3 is CASRPGLAGEEQFF. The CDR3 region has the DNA TGTGCCAGCAGGCCGGGACTAGCGGGAGAGGAGCAGTTCTTC.

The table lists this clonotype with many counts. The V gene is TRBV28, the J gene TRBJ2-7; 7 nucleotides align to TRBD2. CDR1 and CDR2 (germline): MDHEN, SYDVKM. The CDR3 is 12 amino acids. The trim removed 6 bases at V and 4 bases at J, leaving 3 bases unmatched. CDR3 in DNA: TGTGCCAGCAGGACCGGGAGGTACGAGCAGTACTTC. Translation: CASRTGRYEQYF.

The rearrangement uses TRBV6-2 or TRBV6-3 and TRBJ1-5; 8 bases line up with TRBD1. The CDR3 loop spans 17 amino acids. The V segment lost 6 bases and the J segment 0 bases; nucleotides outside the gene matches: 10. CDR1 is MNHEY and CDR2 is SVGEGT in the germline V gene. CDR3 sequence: CASRAPGGKVSNQPQHF. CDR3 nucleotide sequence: TGTGCCAGCAGAGCCCCAGGGGGCAAGGTTAGCAATCAGCCCCAGCATTTT.

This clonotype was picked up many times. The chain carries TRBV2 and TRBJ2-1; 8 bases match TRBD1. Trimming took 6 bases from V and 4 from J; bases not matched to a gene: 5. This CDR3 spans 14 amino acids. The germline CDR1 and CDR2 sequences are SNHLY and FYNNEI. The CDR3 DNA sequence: TGTGCCAGCAGGGACCGGGACAGGTACAATGAGCAGTTCTTC. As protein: CASRDRDRYNEQFF.

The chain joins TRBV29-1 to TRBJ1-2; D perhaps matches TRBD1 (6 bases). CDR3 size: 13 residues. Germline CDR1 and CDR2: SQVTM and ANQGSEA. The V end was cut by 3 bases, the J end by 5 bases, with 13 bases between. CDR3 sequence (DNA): TGCAGCGTTGAGGGGGGGCCGGAGTATGGCTACACCTTC. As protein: CSVEGGPEYGYTF.

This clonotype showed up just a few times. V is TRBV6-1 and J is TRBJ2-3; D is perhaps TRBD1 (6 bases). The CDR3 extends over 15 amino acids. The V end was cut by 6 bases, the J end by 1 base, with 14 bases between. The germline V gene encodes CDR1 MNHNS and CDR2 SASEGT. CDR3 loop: CASSLDRTGTDTQYF. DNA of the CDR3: TGTGCCAGCAGCCTCGACAGGACTGGCACAGATACGCAGTATTTT.

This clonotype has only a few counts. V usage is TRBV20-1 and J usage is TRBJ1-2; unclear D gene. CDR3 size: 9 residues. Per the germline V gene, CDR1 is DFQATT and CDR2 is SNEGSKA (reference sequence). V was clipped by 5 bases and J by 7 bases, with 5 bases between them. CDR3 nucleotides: TGCAGTGCTGCAGCTGGCTACACCTTC. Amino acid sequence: CSAAAGYTF.

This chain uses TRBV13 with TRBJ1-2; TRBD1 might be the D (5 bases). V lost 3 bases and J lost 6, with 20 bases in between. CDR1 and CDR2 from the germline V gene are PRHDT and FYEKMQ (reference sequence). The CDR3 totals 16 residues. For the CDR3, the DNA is TGTGCCAGCAGCTTTGGGGGGATCCCCCCCCCTGATGGCTACACCTTC. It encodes CASSFGGIPPPDGYTF.

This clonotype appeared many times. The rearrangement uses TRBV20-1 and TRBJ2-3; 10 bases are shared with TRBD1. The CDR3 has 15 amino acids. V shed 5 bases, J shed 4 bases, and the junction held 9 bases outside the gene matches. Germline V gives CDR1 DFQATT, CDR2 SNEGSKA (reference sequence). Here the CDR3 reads CSARPGQGTADTQYF. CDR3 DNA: TGCAGTGCTCGCCCGGGACAGGGGACAGCAGATACGCAGTATTTT.

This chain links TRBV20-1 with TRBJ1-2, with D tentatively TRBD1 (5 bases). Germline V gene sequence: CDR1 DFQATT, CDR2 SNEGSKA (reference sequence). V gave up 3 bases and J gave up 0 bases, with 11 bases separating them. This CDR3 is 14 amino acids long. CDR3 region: CSARATDSNYGYTF. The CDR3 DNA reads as TGCAGTGCTAGGGCGACAGACTCTAACTATGGCTACACCTTC.

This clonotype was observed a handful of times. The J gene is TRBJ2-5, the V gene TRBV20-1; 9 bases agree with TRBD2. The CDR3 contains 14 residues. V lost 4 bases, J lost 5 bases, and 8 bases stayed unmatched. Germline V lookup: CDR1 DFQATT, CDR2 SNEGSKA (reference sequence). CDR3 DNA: TGCAGTGCTACCCGGCTAGCGGGATTTGAGACCCAGTACTTC. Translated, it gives CSATRLAGFETQYF.

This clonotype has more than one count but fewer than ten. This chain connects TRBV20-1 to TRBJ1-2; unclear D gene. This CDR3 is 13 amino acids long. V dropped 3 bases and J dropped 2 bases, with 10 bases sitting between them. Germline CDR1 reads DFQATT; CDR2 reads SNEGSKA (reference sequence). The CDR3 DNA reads TGCAGTGCTAGTTTCGGCCTGAACTATGGCTACACCTTC. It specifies CSASFGLNYGYTF.

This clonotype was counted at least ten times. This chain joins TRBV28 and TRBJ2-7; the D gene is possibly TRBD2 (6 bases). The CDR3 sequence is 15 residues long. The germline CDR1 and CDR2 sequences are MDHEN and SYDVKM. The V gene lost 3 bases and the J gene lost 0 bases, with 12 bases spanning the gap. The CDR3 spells CASSFGGVTSYEQYF. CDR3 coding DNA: TGTGCCAGCAGTTTTGGCGGGGTTACCTCCTACGAGCAGTACTTC.

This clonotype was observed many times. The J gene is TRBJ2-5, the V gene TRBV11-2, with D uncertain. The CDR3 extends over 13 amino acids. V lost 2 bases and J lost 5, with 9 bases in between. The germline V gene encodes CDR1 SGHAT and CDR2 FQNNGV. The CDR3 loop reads CASSLQLDETQYF. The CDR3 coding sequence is TGTGCCAGCAGCTTACAACTTGATGAGACCCAGTACTTC.